Detailed here is one T cell receptor beta chain. The antigen this receptor binds is unknown. No quality values exist for individual bases; no much larger clone is one base distant. Naive CD4 T cells, defined as CD45RO-negative and CD62L-positive, were isolated from PBMCs by fluorescence-activated cell sorting. Each donor gave about 46 ml of fresh peripheral blood, from which PBMCs were isolated by Ficoll density centrifugation. All samples were sorted on a FACSAria III instrument and reached purity above 85%. This sample is drawn from a study of human versus mouse CDR3 diversity and MHC coevolution (TCRdb year 2017). Looking at the study overall: According to reports, the immunoSEQ assay detects one in 200,000 T cells and minimizes multiplex PCR amplification bias. Three healthy volunteer blood donors made up the human cohort, with one aged 30 to 39, one aged 40 to 50 and one aged 60 to 70 at collection. Across mouse and human samples, the number of valid reads per sample ranged from roughly 0.6 x 10^7 to 1.8 x 10^7. Repertoires of human naive CD4 T cells were used as a reference for TCR selection on multiple MHC II alleles and were compared against human-TCR-locus transgenic mice carrying single MHC II. The research as a whole found: Among all compared groups, most of the three human donors had the lowest clonal inequality scores. On average, humans had more CDR3 deletions and insertions than mice, indicating greater exonuclease and TdT activity. Because human T cells were selected on six MHC II alleles, repertoire diversity in humans and mice was not considered directly comparable. The largest TCR beta repertoire, around 1.7 million clonotypes, was estimated by iCHAO1 for humans, a finding likely attributable to selection by multiple MHC II molecules.

CDR1 and CDR2 are drawn from the germline V gene: SGHTS, YDEGEE. The CDR3 spans 16 residues, from the cysteine through the phenylalanine. The sequence is cut down to CDR3 DNA, 48 bases in frame from base 1. Germline trimming: 4 bases from V, 4 bases from J; junction bases outside gene matches: 9. The QIAGEN blood and tissue kit was used to extract genomic DNA from sorted cells, and the DNA was quantified on a NanoDrop 1000. The immunoSEQ platform deep sequenced and quantified TCR alpha and beta chains by multiplex PCR of genomic DNA. As for how the authors treated the data: IMGT gene and region definitions were used for annotation of the TCR sequences. Out-of-frame rearrangements were used as a proxy for the preselection repertoire and compared with in-frame clonotypes. To estimate repertoire size, the study used the iCHAO1 estimator that comes with the immunoSEQ platform. Clonal inequality was measured with a Gini index on in-frame amino acid clonotypes, based on the Lorenz curve. The intersect function in the R package tcR was used to count shared clonotypes, while the Jaccard index served to score similarity. V, J and V-J usage frequencies went into a principal component analysis run with the R prcomp function, with no normalization applied. TCRdb holds this immuneACCESS table with in-frame rearrangements only. Some clones are missing; in checked studies, unresolved V genes explain under half, and the rest has no known cause. D and trimming come from the DNA, and the V and J calls and clone size come from that table. The sample table lists tens of thousands of clones, 90% to 95% of them with a count of one. The top ten clonotypes cover 1.3% to 1.5% of the sample.

The clonotype was recovered from a person aged 25 to 69 in good health. The receptor chain draws on TRBV5-8 and TRBJ1-2; 11 nucleotides in the junction match TRBD1. The sequenced sample was naive CD4+ T cells from blood. The sample's cell subset or site label, in plain terms: CD45RO-negative CD62L-positive naive CD4 T cells. Here the CDR3 is given as CASSLSGTGGIYGYTF. The sequence in DNA is TGTGCCAGCAGCCTCAGTGGGACAGGGGGAATCTATGGCTACACCTTC.